One sample yielded the 28 T cell receptor delta chains listed below, sequenced in a study of gamma-delta T cells after stem cell transplantation. TCRdb reanalyzed the RT-PCR reads using CATT. This table has hundreds of delta-chain clones, approximately 59% appearing once. Sequencing was carried out using gamma-delta T cells. All receptors derive from a human donor. It is not recorded whose cells these are; they may come from a transplant donor.

Of note for this clone: This likely came from a read error, as a far larger clone is one base away. The sample contains more than one DNA sequence encoding this CDR3. CDR3 coding DNA: TGTGCCTGTGACGGAGTTCCTACGTCTGGGGGATCTCCGGCCGATAAACTCATCTTT. Amino acid sequence: CACDGVPTSGGSPADKLIF. This chain links TRDV2 with TRDJ1; 9 nucleotides line up with TRDD3. The CDR3 has 19 amino acids. Germline assignment: CDR1 GEAIGNYY and CDR2 EKD. V was pared by 3 bases and J by 3 bases, with 19 bases of the junction left unmatched.

Of note for this clone: An end of the junction does not agree with germline; a read error may underlie this. The chain uses TRDV2 and TRDJ2; 10 bases are shared with TRDD3. This CDR3 is 16 amino acids long. Germline V gene data show CDR1 as GEAIGNYY and CDR2 as EKD. Here the CDR3 reads CAWATGGSALTAQLFF. The DNA of the CDR3 is TGTGCCTGGGCCACTGGGGGATCCGCTTTGACAGCCCAACTCTTCTTT.

Details on this clone: A junction boundary mismatches the germline segment, possibly from a read error. The chain employs TRDV2 and TRDJ1; TRDD3 matches 8 bases. The germline gives CDR1 GEAIGNYY, CDR2 EKD. The CDR3 totals 15 residues. The CDR3 is CAFTCWGTDTDNLIF. CDR3 nucleotides: TGTGCCTTTACTTGCTGGGGGACTGACACCGATAACCTCATCTTT.

In regard to this clone: A read error likely explains this, since a far larger clone differs by one base. This same CDR3 is encoded by further DNA sequences in the sample. The rearrangement uses TRDV2 and TRDJ3; D ambiguous. The CDR3 extends over 18 amino acids. Germline values: CDR1 GEAIGNYY, CDR2 EKD. CDR3 nucleotide sequence: TGCGCCTGTGACACCGGAGGGACAAGCTCCTGGGACACCCGACAGATGTTTTTC. It specifies CACDTGGTSSWDTRQMFF.

J is TRDJ1 and V is TRDV2, with D uncertain. Germline lookup yields CDR1 GEAIGNYY and CDR2 EKD. This CDR3 has 11 residues. Trimming took 5 bases from V and 4 from J, leaving 7 bases between them. The CDR3 nucleotides are TGTGCCTGTGCCCGTGGCGATAAACTCATCTTT. Translated, it gives CACARGDKLIF.

The chain carries TRDV2 and TRDJ1, with TRDD3 matching over 7 bases. The V gene end was trimmed by 2 bases and the J gene end by 0 bases; junction bases not matched to a gene: 2. The V gene's germline CDR1 is GEAIGNYY and CDR2 EKD. The length of the CDR3 is 14 residues. CDR3 in amino acids: CACDNLGDTDKLIF. Written as DNA, the CDR3 is TGTGCCTGTGACAACCTGGGGGACACCGATAAACTCATCTTT.

This clone came up a few times. Relative to the germline gene, one junction end is altered; a read error may explain this. The chain is built from TRDV2 and TRDJ1; TRDD3 matches 11 bases. CDR1 is GEAIGNYY, CDR2 EKD, per germline. There are 20 residues in the CDR3. The CDR3 sequence: CACDTVSMGDTVRKTDTLIF. The CDR3 DNA follows: TGTGCCTGTGACACCGTGAGCATGGGGGATACGGTCCGTAAAACCGATACACTCATCTTT.

Details on this clone: A read error may explain this, as a much larger clone is one base away. The chain links TRDV2 to TRDJ1; 8 positions match TRDD3. The germline V gene has CDR1 GEAIGNYY and CDR2 EKD. V lost 0 bases and J lost 0; bases outside the gene matches: 14. This CDR3 contains 19 residues. The CDR3 reads CACDTVPALDWGYTDKLIF. The CDR3 DNA is TGTGCCTGTGACACCGTGCCTGCCCTTGACTGGGGGTACACCGATAAACTCATCTTT.

The chain uses TRDV3 and TRDJ1, with 8 bases matching TRDD3. Germline CDR1 TVYSNPD, CDR2 GDNSRS (reference sequence). The CDR3 runs 16 residues. V gave up 1 base and J gave up 0 bases; unmatched junction bases: 10. CDR3 sequence reads: CAFKGAGGPYTDKLIF. The DNA of the CDR3 is TGTGCCTTTAAAGGGGCTGGGGGACCGTACACCGATAAACTCATCTTT.

The rearrangement links TRDV2 to TRDJ1, with TRDD3 matching 10 bases. J was trimmed by 2 bases and V by 2 bases; bases with no gene match: 7. Germline CDR1 GEAIGNYY, CDR2 EKD. The CDR3 has 16 residues. CDR3: CACDMISLGDTDKLIF. Here the CDR3 DNA reads TGTGCCTGTGACATGATCTCACTGGGGGATACCGATAAACTCATCTTT.

A note on this clone: This sample includes further DNA sequences coding for the same CDR3. CDR3 DNA: TGTGCCTGTGACTGGGTTCCTACGTCTGGGGGATCTCCTGCCGATAAACTCATCTTT. Translation: CACDWVPTSGGSPADKLIF. The chain links TRDV2 to TRDJ1, with TRDD3 matching 9 bases. After removal of 3 bases from V and 3 bases from J, the junction contained 19 bases not matched to a gene. The germline CDR1 and CDR2 sequences are GEAIGNYY and EKD. The CDR3 has 19 residues.

This CDR3 reads CACDTNWGILSSWDTRQMFF. CDR3 DNA sequence: TGTGCCTGTGACACCAACTGGGGGATACTGAGCTCCTGGGACACCCGACAGATGTTTTTC. V usage is TRDV2 and J usage is TRDJ3; 12 positions agree with TRDD3. V gave up 0 bases and J gave up 0 bases; unmatched junction bases: 5. CDR1 and CDR2 from the germline V gene are GEAIGNYY and EKD. CDR3 length equals 20 residues.

This chain links TRDV2 with TRDJ2; 7 bases map to TRDD3. CDR3 length: 16 amino acids. In germline, CDR1 is GEAIGNYY, CDR2 EKD. The J segment lost 0 bases and the V segment lost 0 bases, leaving 3 bases of the junction unmatched. CDR3 sequence reads: CACDTVGDPLTAQLFF. Here the CDR3 DNA reads TGTGCCTGTGACACCGTGGGGGACCCTTTGACAGCACAACTCTTCTTT.

The chain employs TRDV2 and TRDJ2; 13 bases fit TRDD3. The CDR3 contains 20 residues. V shed 0 bases and J 13 bases; nucleotides not matched to a gene: 22. Germline V gives CDR1 GEAIGNYY, CDR2 EKD. Written as DNA, the CDR3 is TGTGCCTGTGACACCGTTGTTTTACTGGGGGATACGCGCCCGACAGCCCCACTCTTCTTT. Its protein product is CACDTVVLLGDTRPTAPLFF.

A few counts support this clone. The V call is TRDV2, the J call TRDJ3, with D possibly TRDD3 on 5 matching bases. The CDR3 runs to 19 residues. The germline V gene encodes CDR1 GEAIGNYY and CDR2 EKD. V lost 1 base to trimming and J lost 0 bases, with 15 bases between them. The CDR3 is CACDTGGISISWDTRQMFF. The CDR3 DNA reads TGTGCCTGTGACACGGGAGGGATCTCCATCTCCTGGGACACCCGACAGATGTTTTTC.

The chain recombines TRDV2 with TRDJ3; D not certain. The V and J ends lost 0 bases and 0 bases respectively, with 5 bases between them. Germline loops: CDR1 GEAIGNYY, CDR2 EKD. The CDR3 extends over 16 amino acids. The chain's CDR3 is CACDTVGSWDTRQMFF. CDR3 nucleotides: TGTGCCTGTGACACCGTCGGCTCCTGGGACACCCGACAGATGTTTTTC.

The V and J genes are TRDV2 and TRDJ1; 8 bases fit TRDD3. CDR1 GEAIGNYY and CDR2 EKD come from the germline V gene. There are 16 residues in the CDR3. V was pared by 4 bases and J by 3 bases, with 12 bases of the junction left unmatched. The CDR3 sequence is CACELLGATGPDKLIF. The CDR3 region has the DNA TGTGCCTGTGAGTTACTGGGGGCCACGGGGCCCGATAAACTCATCTTT.

There are a few counts of this clone. This sequence may be a read error, since a much larger clone differs from it by one base. In the same sample, other DNA sequences code for this CDR3. CDR3 protein: CACDSLSEPITGGDTDKLIF. The CDR3 DNA reads TGTGCCTGTGACTCCCTTTCCGAACCCATTACTGGGGGGGACACCGATAAACTCATCTTC. The chain carries TRDV2 and TRDJ1; 8 positions agree with TRDD3. Germline V gives CDR1 GEAIGNYY, CDR2 EKD. This CDR3 spans 20 amino acids.

Sample share makes this clone large. This same CDR3 is encoded by further DNA sequences in the sample. CDR3 sequence (DNA): TGTGCCTTTACGGGCTGGGGGACTGACACCGATAAACTCATCTTT. Protein product: CAFTGWGTDTDKLIF. The genes are TRDV3 and TRDJ1, with TRDD3 matching 8 bases. This CDR3 has 15 residues. Germline trimming cut 1 base from V and 0 bases from J; bases unmatched to any gene: 7. CDR1 is TVYSNPD and CDR2 is GDNSRS in the germline V gene (reference sequence).

J is TRDJ1 and V is TRDV2; 7 bases line up with TRDD3. The CDR3 runs 18 residues. J lost 0 bases, V lost 5 bases, and 17 bases had no gene match. CDR1 GEAIGNYY and CDR2 EKD come from the germline V gene. As DNA, the CDR3 is TGTGCCTGTGGAGGTCTGGGGGTACTACCGAGCCACACCGATAAACTCATCTTT. Translation: CACGGLGVLPSHTDKLIF.

The J gene is TRDJ1, the V gene TRDV3, with 13 bases aligning to TRDD3. CDR3 length: 17 amino acids. CDR1 is TVYSNPD and CDR2 is GDNSRS in the germline V gene (reference sequence). The J segment lost 0 bases and the V segment lost 0 bases, leaving 7 bases of the junction unmatched. The CDR3 sequence: CAFRILGDTVDTDKLIF. CDR3 in DNA: TGTGCCTTTAGGATACTGGGGGATACGGTGGACACCGATAAACTCATCTTT.

The gene calls are TRDV2 and TRDJ2; 8 bases align to TRDD3. The trim removed 0 bases at V and 1 base at J, leaving 0 bases unmatched. The CDR3 has 15 amino acids. Germline CDR1 GEAIGNYY, CDR2 EKD. This CDR3 reads CACDTLGDLTAQLFF. CDR3 DNA sequence: TGTGCCTGTGACACCCTGGGGGATTTGACAGCACAACTCTTCTTT.

The count of this clone is one. A much larger clone lies a single base off, so this may be a read error. The sample holds other DNA sequences that translate to the same CDR3. The chain recombines TRDV2 with TRDJ3; TRDD3 matches at 7 bases. Germline V CDR1 and CDR2: GEAIGNYY, EKD. The ends lost 3 bases at V and 1 base at J; junction bases unmatched: 2. The CDR3 loop spans 16 amino acids. The CDR3 coding sequence is TGTGCCTGTGACTGGGGGAGTTCCTGGGACACCCGACAGATGTTTTTC. Protein sequence: CACDWGSSWDTRQMFF.

This clone was recorded a few times. A read error may be the cause here, since a much bigger clone is one base away. V usage is TRDV2 and J usage is TRDJ1; TRDD3 might be the D (6 bases). Deletions cut 0 bases from V and 0 bases from J, with 13 bases between. The CDR3 totals 16 residues. Germline assignment: CDR1 GEAIGNYY and CDR2 EKD. DNA for the CDR3: TGTGCCTGTGACACCGTGGGGGCCCCGTACACCGATAAACTCATCTTT. Its translation is CACDTVGAPYTDKLIF.

The chain employs TRDV2 and TRDJ3, with D unresolved. Trimming pared 0 bases from V and 0 bases from J, leaving 8 bases between. Germline CDR1 is GEAIGNYY and CDR2 is EKD. CDR3 length: 17 residues. CDR3: CACDTWVSSWDTRQMFF. In DNA form, the CDR3 reads TGTGCCTGTGACACCTGGGTGAGCTCCTGGGACACCCGACAGATGTTTTTC.

V is TRDV2 and J is TRDJ3; 13 nucleotides match TRDD3. The germline CDR1 and CDR2 sequences are GEAIGNYY and EKD. This CDR3 is 20 amino acids long. After removal of 1 base from V and 0 bases from J, the junction contained 5 bases not matched to a gene. CDR3 nucleotide sequence: TGTGCCTGTGACACGTACTGGGGGATACGGAGCTCCTGGGACACCCGACAGATGTTTTTC. As protein: CACDTYWGIRSSWDTRQMFF.

This clone was found a few times. The chain has TRDV1 and TRDJ1; the match to TRDD3 covers 9 bases. The CDR3 has 21 residues. V lost 1 base to trimming and J lost 1 base; unmatched junction nucleotides: 19. CDR1 and CDR2 (germline): TSWWSYY, QGS. CDR3 bases: TGTGCTCTTGGGGAACCCCCTCTCGTTTTGTGGGGGATAGGGGTCACCGATAAACTCATCTTT. This codes for CALGEPPLVLWGIGVTDKLIF.

A note on this clone: A read error may account for a junction end that differs from germline. V gene TRDV2 combines with J gene TRDJ2; 11 bases map to TRDD3. CDR3 length equals 16 residues. Germline CDR1 reads GEAIGNYY; CDR2 reads EKD. For the CDR3, the DNA is TGTGCCTATGACCCACTGGGGGATACTTTGACAGCACAACTCTTCTTT. It is translated as CAYDPLGDTLTAQLFF.